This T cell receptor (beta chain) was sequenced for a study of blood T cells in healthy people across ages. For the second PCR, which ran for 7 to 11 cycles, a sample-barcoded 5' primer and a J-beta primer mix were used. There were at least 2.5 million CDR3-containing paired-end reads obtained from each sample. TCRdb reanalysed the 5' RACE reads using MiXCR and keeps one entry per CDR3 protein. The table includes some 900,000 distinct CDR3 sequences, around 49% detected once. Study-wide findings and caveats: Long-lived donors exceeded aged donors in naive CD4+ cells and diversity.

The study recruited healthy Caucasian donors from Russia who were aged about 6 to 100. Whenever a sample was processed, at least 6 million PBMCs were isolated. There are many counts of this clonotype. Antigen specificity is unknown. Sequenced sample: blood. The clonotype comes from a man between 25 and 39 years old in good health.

The CDR3 reads CASSQNGGGAFGEQFF. CDR3 coding DNA: TGTGCCAGCAGCCAAAATGGCGGGGGGGCTTTTGGTGAGCAGTTCTTC. The chain couples TRBV4-2 to TRBJ2-1; 9 bases line up with TRBD2. V gave up 2 bases and J gave up 9 bases; unmatched junction bases: 11. The germline V gene encodes CDR1 LGHNA and CDR2 YNFKEQ. The CDR3 extends over 16 amino acids.